These 8 T cell receptor beta chains share one sample of origin, sequenced in a study of T-cell reconstitution after alpha-beta-depleted transplantation in children. Unique molecular identifiers were built into the TCRbeta library. Each CDR3 protein is one row after TCRdb ran MiXCR on the PCR reads. The sample has about 580,000 distinct CDR3 sequences; approximately 22% are singletons. The source material was PBMCs, mostly from graft donor cells, sampled 360 days after TCRalphabeta/CD19-depleted stem cell transplant. The receptors come from a boy under two years old who had a stem cell transplant for acute myeloid leukemia, so the T cells may come from the graft donor.

This clonotype came up a few times. The chain is built from TRBV10-3 and TRBJ2-1; TRBD2 matches at 12 bases. V gave up 0 bases and J gave up 4 bases; unmatched junction bases: 1. The CDR3 contains 16 residues. CDR1 is ENHRY, CDR2 SYGVKD, per germline. The CDR3 nucleotides read TGTGCCATCAGTGAGTCCGGGACTAGCGGGTACAATGAGCAGTTCTTC. Protein: CAISESGTSGYNEQFF.

This clonotype was found many times. V and J are TRBV4-3 and TRBJ2-7; D perhaps matches TRBD1 (6 bases). The CDR3 runs 16 residues. Germline V lookup: CDR1 LGHNA, CDR2 YSLEER. Trimming left V 0 bases short and J 2 bases short, with 14 bases between. CDR3 DNA: TGCGCCAGCAGCCAAGATCTGGCGCAGGGGACCTACGAGCAGTACTTC. Amino acid sequence: CASSQDLAQGTYEQYF.

This clonotype has ten or more counts. The chain couples TRBV28 to TRBJ2-3; 7 bases fit TRBD2. There are 15 residues in the CDR3. Looked up from germline, CDR1 is MDHEN and CDR2 is SYDVKM. The V and J ends lost 5 bases and 5 bases, in that order; junction bases with no gene match: 10. CDR3 sequence reads: CASSPMGEGLDTQYF. In DNA form, the CDR3 reads TGTGCCAGCAGTCCTATGGGGGAGGGGTTAGATACGCAGTATTTT. The full variable domain, its missing parts supplied by reference TRBV28 and TRBJ2-3, is DVKVTQSSRYLVKRTGEKVFLECVQDMDHENMFWYRQDPGLGLRLIYFSYDVKMKEKGDIPEGYSVSREKKERFSLILESASTNQTSMYLCASSPMGEGLDTQYFGPGTRLTVL.

This clonotype was counted at least ten times. The rearrangement links TRBV27 to TRBJ2-7; 8 bases align to TRBD2. There are 17 residues in the CDR3. The V and J ends lost 2 bases and 5 bases, in that order; junction bases with no gene match: 14. Germline V gene sequence: CDR1 MNHEY, CDR2 SMNVEV (reference sequence). The CDR3 spells CASSLKPFREGGNEQYV. Written as DNA, the CDR3 is TGTGCCAGCAGTTTAAAGCCCTTCCGGGAGGGAGGCAACGAGCAGTACGTC.

The V and J genes are TRBV20-1 and TRBJ2-6; weak D call: TRBD2 (7 bases). V lost 5 bases to trimming and J lost 0 bases, with 23 bases between them. This CDR3 is built from 19 residues. Germline lookup yields CDR1 DFQATT and CDR2 SNEGSKA (reference sequence). CDR3 region: CSAQGPGTGGYSGANVLTF. Here the CDR3 DNA reads TGCAGTGCTCAGGGTCCAGGGACGGGGGGCTACTCTGGGGCCAACGTCCTGACTTTC.

This clonotype was counted a few times. The gene calls are TRBV20-1 and TRBJ2-3; 7 nucleotides line up with TRBD1. The germline CDR1 and CDR2 sequences are DFQATT and SNEGSKA (reference sequence). This CDR3 is built from 13 residues. Trimming took 0 bases from V and 6 from J; bases not matched to a gene: 3. The CDR3 DNA sequence: TGCAGTGCTAGAGATTTCAGGGGGGATACGCAGTATTTT. The encoded protein is CSARDFRGDTQYF.

This clonotype was counted between two and nine times. The chain employs TRBV7-2 and TRBJ2-1, with TRBD2 matching over 8 bases. CDR3 length: 13 residues. Germline V gives CDR1 SGHTA, CDR2 FQGNSA. Trimming removed 3 bases from V and 12 bases from J; junction bases left unmatched: 7. In DNA form, the CDR3 reads TGTGCCAGCAGCTTTGAGAGCGGGGGTGGGCAGTTCTTC. Its protein is CASSFESGGGQFF.

This clonotype appeared a few times. The V and J genes are TRBV10-3 and TRBJ2-5; a possible D gene is TRBD1 (7 bases). The V gene lost 10 bases and the J gene lost 1 base, with 16 bases spanning the gap. Germline CDR1 is ENHRY and CDR2 is SYGVKD. The CDR3 has 14 residues. CDR3 bases: TGTGCCACCACGGGGGACAGCCTCCAAGAGACCCAGTACTTC. Encoded protein: CATTGDSLQETQYF.